This passage covers 26 T cell receptor beta chains from one sample sequenced in a study of control samples from healthy donors and cancer patients. Assay: immunoSEQ multiplex PCR; the TCRdb copy retains only in-frame clones and omits some. The sample has about 96,000 clones; roughly 93% are singletons. What was sequenced was blood. These TCRs come from a man aged 18 to 29 in good health.

The rearrangement uses TRBV5-6 and TRBJ1-2, with D maybe TRBD1 (5 bases). Germline V gives CDR1 SGHDT, CDR2 YYEEEE. V lost 1 base and J 13 bases, leaving 17 bases between the germline ends. The length of the CDR3 is 13 residues. CDR3 sequence reads: CASSLISGTPGTF. DNA of the CDR3: TGTGCCAGCAGCTTGATCTCAGGGACCCCGGGCACCTTC.

The chain combines TRBV10-2 with TRBJ1-5; D call uncertain. The CDR3 has 14 residues. Germline V gives CDR1 WSHSY, CDR2 SAAADI. V dropped 7 bases and J dropped 5 bases, with 15 bases sitting between them. The CDR3: CASTPTDGYQPQHF. CDR3 nucleotides: TGCGCCAGCACACCTACCGACGGATATCAGCCCCAGCATTTT.

The gene calls are TRBV20-1 and TRBJ1-1; a possible D gene is TRBD1 (6 bases). The germline gives CDR1 DFQATT, CDR2 SNEGSKA (reference sequence). The V gene lost 7 bases and the J gene lost 1 base, with 7 bases spanning the gap. The CDR3 sequence is 11 residues long. The CDR3 loop reads CSGDTNTEAFF. CDR3 DNA: TGCAGTGGGGACACGAACACTGAAGCTTTCTTT.

This clone was seen more than once but under ten times. V is TRBV2 and J is TRBJ1-2; TRBD1 matches 8 bases. The CDR3 is 14 amino acids. After removal of 7 bases from V and 7 bases from J, the junction contained 11 bases not matched to a gene. Germline CDR1 is SNHLY and CDR2 is FYNNEI. The CDR3 loop is CASIRTDRVSGYTF. CDR3 coding DNA: TGTGCCAGCATTAGGACGGACAGGGTTAGTGGCTACACCTTC.

The gene calls are TRBV5-1 and TRBJ2-3, with 11 positions matching TRBD2. V lost 5 bases to trimming and J lost 4 bases; unmatched junction nucleotides: 6. CDR3 length: 15 amino acids. Germline CDR1 and CDR2: SGHRS and YFSETQ. The CDR3 reads CASRTSGGGSDTQYF. CDR3 sequence (DNA): TGCGCCAGCAGAACTAGCGGGGGCGGGTCAGATACGCAGTATTTT.

The chain joins TRBV29-1 to TRBJ2-5; D assignment may be TRBD1 or TRBD2 (6 bases each). The germline V gene has CDR1 SQVTM and CDR2 ANQGSEA. V was trimmed by 4 bases and J by 4 bases, leaving 16 bases between them. The CDR3 length is 14 residues. CDR3 amino acids: CSVAVRGLGETQYF. The CDR3 DNA reads as TGCAGCGTTGCTGTACGGGGGCTTGGAGAGACCCAGTACTTC.

This clone was observed once. The rearrangement links TRBV3-1 (or the pseudogene TRBV3-2) to TRBJ2-3; D ambiguous. Germline V gives CDR1 LGHDT, CDR2 YNNKEL (reference sequence). The CDR3 has 14 amino acids. V lost 1 base and J lost 6, with 11 bases in between. The CDR3 loop is CASSQVQRTDTQYF. The CDR3 DNA follows: TGTGCCAGCAGCCAAGTCCAACGGACCGATACGCAGTATTTT.

The chain couples TRBV5-6 to TRBJ1-6; tentative D call: TRBD1 (5 bases). This CDR3 is 19 amino acids long. CDR1 is SGHDT, CDR2 YYEEEE, per germline. The V gene lost 4 bases and the J gene lost 0 bases, with 20 bases spanning the gap. In nucleotides, the CDR3 is TGTGCCAGCAGCCTTTTCTCTGCCGGGGCGAGCTCCTATAATTCACCCCTCCACTTT. Amino acid sequence: CASSLFSAGASSYNSPLHF.

CDR3 in amino acids: CASSKMSRGGADTQYF. For the CDR3, the DNA is TGTGCCAGCAGTAAAATGTCCCGAGGAGGGGCAGATACGCAGTATTTT. V gene TRBV7-2 combines with J gene TRBJ2-3; a weak D match, TRBD2 (6 bases). Germline loops: CDR1 SGHTA, CDR2 FQGNSA. CDR3 length: 16 amino acids. V lost 6 bases and J 4 bases, leaving 20 bases between the germline ends.

V and J are TRBV7-2 and TRBJ1-5; D not certain. The CDR3 loop spans 14 amino acids. Germline V gene data show CDR1 as SGHTA and CDR2 as FQGNSA. Trimming took 0 bases from V and 4 from J, leaving 7 bases between them. This CDR3 is CASSLAGTNQPQHF. The DNA of the CDR3 is TGTGCCAGCAGCTTAGCGGGAACGAATCAGCCCCAGCATTTT.

J is TRBJ1-1 and V is TRBV6-5; D not resolved. Trimming took 6 bases from V and 1 from J, leaving 12 bases between them. The CDR3 has 14 amino acids. CDR1 is MNHEY, CDR2 SVGAGI, per germline. CDR3 sequence: CASSNPGWNTEAFF. DNA for the CDR3: TGTGCCAGCAGCAACCCCGGATGGAACACTGAAGCTTTCTTT.

This clone is a singleton in its sample. The J gene is TRBJ2-2, the V gene TRBV2; TRBD2 is a possible D gene (5 bases). The CDR3 is 15 residues long. Germline lookup yields CDR1 SNHLY and CDR2 FYNNEI. Deletions cut 6 bases from V and 2 bases from J, with 13 bases between. CDR3: CASRASRKNTGELFF. CDR3 bases: TGTGCCAGCAGGGCTAGCAGGAAAAACACCGGGGAGCTGTTTTTT.

V and J are TRBV7-8 and TRBJ2-1, with TRBD2 matching over 9 bases. The V and J ends lost 8 bases and 7 bases, in that order; junction bases with no gene match: 12. The CDR3 spans 15 residues. The germline V gene encodes CDR1 SGHVS and CDR2 FQNEAQ. The CDR3 loop reads CASLRTSEIRNEQFF. The CDR3 DNA reads as TGTGCCAGCCTACGGACTAGCGAAATTAGGAATGAGCAGTTCTTC.

The CDR3 bases are TGTGCCAGTAGTATCGGACAGGGGGTACGGACTGAAGCTTTCTTT. It codes for CASSIGQGVRTEAFF. J is TRBJ1-1 and V is TRBV19; 10 bases align to TRBD1. V lost 3 bases and J lost 5; bases outside the gene matches: 6. Germline CDR1 reads LNHDA; CDR2 reads SQIVND (reference sequence). The CDR3 consists of 15 residues.

This clone was observed a handful of times. The chain has TRBV25-1 and TRBJ2-7, with unresolved D. Trimming left V 4 bases short and J 3 bases short, with 7 bases between. This CDR3 is built from 12 residues. Germline V CDR1 and CDR2: MGHDK, SYGVNS. For the CDR3, the DNA is TGTGCCAGCAGTGTCTCTATCTACGAGCAGTACTTC. Amino acids: CASSVSIYEQYF.

The rearrangement uses TRBV28 and TRBJ1-5; D may be TRBD1 (6 bases). V gave up 7 bases and J gave up 5 bases, with 15 bases separating them. This CDR3 is 14 amino acids long. From germline, CDR1 is MDHEN and CDR2 SYDVKM. The CDR3, as DNA: TGTGCCAGCACCCCCGGGACAAGCCATCAGCCCCAGCATTTT. Its protein is CASTPGTSHQPQHF.

The V call is TRBV28, the J call TRBJ1-2, with D possibly TRBD1 on 6 matching bases. The CDR3 loop spans 11 amino acids. Germline V gene sequence: CDR1 MDHEN, CDR2 SYDVKM. CDR3 amino acids: CCSGAAWGYTF. CDR3 DNA sequence: TGTTGTTCGGGGGCGGCGTGGGGCTACACCTTC.

This chain uses TRBV19 with TRBJ2-1; 8 positions match TRBD2. Trimming cost V 0 bases and J 8 bases; bases outside gene matches: 9. The V gene's germline CDR1 is LNHDA and CDR2 SQIVND (reference sequence). There are 16 residues in the CDR3. For the CDR3, the DNA is TGTGCCAGTAGTATAGATGCAAGCGGGAGTGGCGATGAGCAGTTCTTC. It yields the protein CASSIDASGSGDEQFF.

The CDR3 region has the DNA TGTGCCAGCAGTGCTAGCGGGGCCTCCTACAATGAGCAGTTCTTC. Protein product: CASSASGASYNEQFF. The rearrangement uses TRBV2 and TRBJ2-1, with 9 bases identical to TRBD2. Germline CDR1 is SNHLY and CDR2 is FYNNEI. J was trimmed by 0 bases and V by 4 bases; bases with no gene match: 1. The CDR3 length is 15 residues. The full variable domain, in which reference TRBV2 and TRBJ2-1 provide the parts outside the CDR3, is EPEVTQTPSHQVTQMGQEVILRCVPISNHLYFYWYRQILGQKVEFLVSFYNNEISEKSEIFDDQFSVERPDGSNFTLKIRSTKLEDSAMYFCASSASGASYNEQFFGPGTRLTVL.

V and J are TRBV5-1 and TRBJ1-4, with TRBD1 matching over 7 bases. CDR1 and CDR2 (germline): SGHRS, YFSETQ. V lost 5 bases to trimming and J lost 4 bases; unmatched junction nucleotides: 5. This CDR3 region has 14 residues. CDR3 sequence reads: CASRLGQSNEKLFF. The CDR3, as DNA: TGCGCCAGCAGACTGGGACAGAGTAATGAAAAACTGTTTTTT.

The sample holds one count of this clone. The genes are TRBV11-2 and TRBJ2-5, with 7 bases identical to TRBD2. CDR1 is SGHAT, CDR2 FQNNGV, per germline. CDR3 length: 15 amino acids. J was trimmed by 2 bases and V by 0 bases; bases with no gene match: 3. The CDR3 is CASSLETSPQETQYF. CDR3 sequence (DNA): TGTGCCAGCAGCTTAGAGACTAGCCCTCAAGAGACCCAGTACTTC.

The V gene is TRBV27, the J gene TRBJ2-7; no clear D. The ends were cut back, 4 bases at V and 0 bases at J, with 10 bases in the middle. Germline CDR1 reads MNHEY; CDR2 reads SMNVEV (reference sequence). The CDR3 length is 14 residues. The CDR3 bases are TGTGCCAGCAGTTCAAAATTGAGCTCCTACGAGCAGTACTTC. Its protein product is CASSSKLSSYEQYF.

The V call is TRBV2, the J call TRBJ2-5; possible D gene TRBD2, 7 bases. The length of the CDR3 is 12 residues. Trimming left V 6 bases short and J 5 bases short, with 10 bases between. CDR1 is SNHLY and CDR2 is FYNNEI in the germline V gene. CDR3 in DNA: TGTGCCAGCAGGGGGGGGGCGGAGACCCAGTACTTC. Protein sequence: CASRGGAETQYF.

The chain carries TRBV11-2 and TRBJ2-1; D is uncertain. V lost 0 bases and J 4 bases, leaving 19 bases between the germline ends. CDR3 length equals 18 residues. Germline CDR1 is SGHAT and CDR2 is FQNNGV. CDR3 loop: CASSLDLVTESLYNEQFF. CDR3 nucleotide sequence: TGTGCCAGCAGCTTAGATCTTGTGACCGAAAGCTTGTACAATGAGCAGTTCTTC.

This clone was detected only once. V is TRBV9 and J is TRBJ2-7; D remains unclear. The CDR3 has 14 amino acids. With 0 bases removed from V and 6 bases from J, the gap between germline ends came to 13 bases. Germline CDR1 is SGDLS and CDR2 is YYNGEE. The CDR3 here is CASSVESGGGEQYF. The CDR3 DNA is TGTGCCAGCAGCGTAGAGTCGGGTGGTGGCGAGCAGTACTTC. Combining the CDR3 with reference TRBV9 and TRBJ2-7 gives the whole variable domain DSGVTQTPKHLITATGQRVTLRCSPRSGDLSVYWYQQSLDQGLQFLIQYYNGEERAKGNILERFSAQQFPDLHSELNLSSLELGDSALYFCASSVESGGGEQYFGPGTRLTVT.

The rearrangement uses TRBV30 and TRBJ1-5, with D uncertain. Germline-derived CDR1 and CDR2 are GTSNPN and SVGIG (reference sequence). CDR3 size: 13 residues. Trimming cost V 2 bases and J 4 bases, with 9 bases left between them. The CDR3 DNA is TGTGCCTGGAGTTGGTCCGTGAATCAGCCCCAGCATTTT. Protein product: CAWSWSVNQPQHF.